The entry that follows covers one T cell receptor beta chain sequence. This clone's antigen is unknown. No qualities accompany the bases; no much larger clone lies one base away. This sample stems from a study of blood T cell repertoires in COVID-19 (dated by TCRdb to the early 2020s). Regarding the complete study: Collaborator samples came from the United States, Italy and Spain and covered acute and convalescent phases of COVID-19. Where HLA class I and class II types were available, the types were taken from metadata supplied by the sample provider, not from assay-based typing. Nearly every sample came with metadata listing a de-identified subject ID, COVID-19 status, age in years and sex. Subjects who had been exposed to COVID-19, were actively infected with it, or had recovered from it provided the deeply sampled blood TCRbeta repertoires that made up the dataset. The repertoires were released in a freely available public database intended as a resource for research on the immune response to SARS-CoV-2. Samples were obtained from the ongoing ImmuneRACE study (first 160 participants) and from about 1,300 subjects provided by 6 global collaborators. The material from the prospective study consisted of cDNA or gDNA derived from T cells, B-cell-depleted T cells, or PBMCs. The research as a whole found: The quantity of clinical and demographic metadata differed by source and by participant and was supplied without curation.

TCRbeta CDR3 regions were amplified from genomic DNA by means of the immunoSEQ Assay, a bias-controlled multiplex PCR. As for how the authors treated the data: The number of nucleated cells in each sample was estimated from the amplification of reference gene primers within the assay. To quantify the absolute abundance of each unique TCRbeta CDR3 rearrangement, sequence reads were collapsed and filtered. Productive Simpson clonality was computed per sample as the square root of Simpson's diversity index over productive rearrangements. TCRdb retrieved this table from immuneACCESS and kept in-frame rearrangements only. Not all clones are present; in checked studies, unresolved V genes account for under half, and no reason is known for the remainder. The DNA gave D and trimming, while V, J and clone size come from that table. The sample data list hundreds of thousands of clones, and approximately 89% of these were observed just once. Around 3.5% of the sample rests with the top ten.

Including the terminal cysteine and phenylalanine, the CDR3 comprises 14 residues. Only CDR3 DNA remains: 42 bases, in frame from the first base. V is shortened by 5 bases, J by 2 bases, and the region joining them spans 9 bases. Looking up the germline V gene yields CDR1 MNHEY and CDR2 SVGAGI. A second Seattle source provided samples from volunteer blood donors who had recovered from COVID-19. Each collaborating institution followed its own protocols to collect whole blood in K2EDTA tubes. Collaborator samples were shipped for TCRbeta analysis as frozen whole blood, isolated PBMCs, or DNA extracted from either sample type.

This receptor was identified in a woman aged 18-29 years who had recovered from COVID-19. The sequence joins TRBV6-5 to TRBJ1-4, with the D gene too uncertain to name. The sample was peripheral blood. The DNA is as follows: TGTGCCAGCAGTCCGCACTGGACTAATGAAAAACTGTTTTTT. It is translated as CASSPHWTNEKLFF.